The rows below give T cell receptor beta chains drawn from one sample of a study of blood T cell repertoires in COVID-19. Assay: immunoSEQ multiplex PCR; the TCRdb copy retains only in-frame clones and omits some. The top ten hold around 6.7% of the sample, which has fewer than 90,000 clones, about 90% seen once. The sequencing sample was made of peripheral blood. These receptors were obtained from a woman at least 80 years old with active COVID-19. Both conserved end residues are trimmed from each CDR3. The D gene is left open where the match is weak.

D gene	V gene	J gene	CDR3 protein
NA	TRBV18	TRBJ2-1	ASSPGSGNEQF
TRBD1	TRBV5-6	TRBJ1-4	ASSGPPDRGVEKLF
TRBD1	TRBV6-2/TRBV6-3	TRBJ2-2	ASSPGTVNTGELF
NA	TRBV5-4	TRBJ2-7	ASTKVADTNYEQY
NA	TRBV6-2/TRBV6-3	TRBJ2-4	ASSPILAKNIQY
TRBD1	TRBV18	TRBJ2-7	ASSPLGQGALEQY
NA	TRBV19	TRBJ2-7	ASNDGGSLKQY
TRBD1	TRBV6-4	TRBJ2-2	ASSPGTGGYTGELF
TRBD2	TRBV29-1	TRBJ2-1	SVSLSGPNEQF
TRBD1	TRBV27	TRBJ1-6	ASSLLGGNSPLH
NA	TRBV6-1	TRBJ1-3	ASKRDKTNTIY